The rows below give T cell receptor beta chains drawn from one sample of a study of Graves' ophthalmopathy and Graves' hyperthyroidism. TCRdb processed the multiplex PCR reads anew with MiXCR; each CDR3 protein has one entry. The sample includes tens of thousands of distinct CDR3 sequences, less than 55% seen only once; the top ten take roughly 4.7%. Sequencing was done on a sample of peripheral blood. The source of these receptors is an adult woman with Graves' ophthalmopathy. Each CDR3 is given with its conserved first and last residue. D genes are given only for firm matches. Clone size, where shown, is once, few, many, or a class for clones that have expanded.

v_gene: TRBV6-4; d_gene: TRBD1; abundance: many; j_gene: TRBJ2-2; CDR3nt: TGTGCCAGCAGTGACACAGGGGACACCGGGGAGCTGTTTTTT; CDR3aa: CASSDTGDTGELFF
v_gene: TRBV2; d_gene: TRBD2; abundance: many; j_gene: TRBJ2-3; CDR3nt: TGTGCCAGCAGTGAAGTAGGGCTAGCGGGAGTGGGGGGGACAGATACGCAGTATTTT; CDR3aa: CASSEVGLAGVGGTDTQYF
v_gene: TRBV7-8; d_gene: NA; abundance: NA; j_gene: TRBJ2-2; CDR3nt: TGTGCCAGCAGCCTAGCGTACACTAGCACCGGGGAGCTGTTTTTT; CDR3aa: CASSLAYTSTGELFF
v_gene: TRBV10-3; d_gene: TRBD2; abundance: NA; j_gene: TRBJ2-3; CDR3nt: TGTGCCACCCTAGCGGGCGGCACAGATACGCAGTATTTT; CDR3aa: CATLAGGTDTQYF
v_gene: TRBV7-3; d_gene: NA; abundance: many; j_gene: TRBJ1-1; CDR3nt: TGTGCCAGCAGCTTAGAGCCGGGTATGCACACTGAAGCTTTCTTT; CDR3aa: CASSLEPGMHTEAFF
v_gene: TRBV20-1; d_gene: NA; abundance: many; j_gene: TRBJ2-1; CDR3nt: TGCAGTGCTAGCCCGATAGGGGGGGGCGGGAGTTACAATGAGCAGTTCTTC; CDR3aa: CSASPIGGGGSYNEQFF
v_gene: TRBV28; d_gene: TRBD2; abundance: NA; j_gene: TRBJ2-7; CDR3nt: TGTGCCAGCAGCTCTCCGACTAGCGGGCCGTTAACCTACGGGCAGTACTTC; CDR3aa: CASSSPTSGPLTYGQYF
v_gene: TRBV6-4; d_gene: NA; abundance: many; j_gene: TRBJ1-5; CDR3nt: TGTGCCAGCAGTGACTCGCCAGACAATCAGCCCCAGCATTTT; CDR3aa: CASSDSPDNQPQHF
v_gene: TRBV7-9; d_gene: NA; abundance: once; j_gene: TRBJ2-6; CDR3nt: TGTGCCAGCAGCGCGGGGACACCGACCTCTGGGGCCAACGTCCTGACTTTC; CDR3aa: CASSAGTPTSGANVLTF
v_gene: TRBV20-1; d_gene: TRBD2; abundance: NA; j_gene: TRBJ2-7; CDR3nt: TGCAGTGCTAGCCCCCCTGGAGGGCGGGAGGGGAACTACGAGCAGTACTTC; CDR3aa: CSASPPGGREGNYEQYF
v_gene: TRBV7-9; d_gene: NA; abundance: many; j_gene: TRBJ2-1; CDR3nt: TGTGTCGCAGCCGGGCCGGCACGGTACAATGAGCAGTTCTTC; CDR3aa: CVAAGPARYNEQFF
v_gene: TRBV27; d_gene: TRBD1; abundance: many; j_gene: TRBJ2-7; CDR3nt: TGTGCCAGCAGTTTTCCGGGACAGGGGTTTACCGAGCAGTACTTC; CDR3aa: CASSFPGQGFTEQYF
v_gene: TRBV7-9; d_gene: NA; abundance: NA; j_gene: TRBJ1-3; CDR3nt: TGTGCCAGCAGCTTAGGGACGGGAAACACCATATATTTT; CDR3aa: CASSLGTGNTIYF
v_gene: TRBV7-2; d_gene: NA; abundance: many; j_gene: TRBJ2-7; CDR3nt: TGTGCCAGCAGCTTAGTGACTAGCGAGCAGTACTTC; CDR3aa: CASSLVTSEQYF
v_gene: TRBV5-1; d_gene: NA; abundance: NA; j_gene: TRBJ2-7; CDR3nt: TGCGTCAGCAGCTTGGCCGGCCTGGGGAACGGTGGGCAGTACTTC; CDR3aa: CVSSLAGLGNGGQYF
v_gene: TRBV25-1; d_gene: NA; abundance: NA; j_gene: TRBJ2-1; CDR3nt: TGTGCCACCTCCCCGGGCTCCTACAATGAGCAGTTCTTC; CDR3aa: CATSPGSYNEQFF
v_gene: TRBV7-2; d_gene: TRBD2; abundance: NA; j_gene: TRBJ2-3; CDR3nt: TGTGCCAGCAGCCTGGGACTAGCGGGGGGGCCGGGCACAGATACGCAGTATTTT; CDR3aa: CASSLGLAGGPGTDTQYF
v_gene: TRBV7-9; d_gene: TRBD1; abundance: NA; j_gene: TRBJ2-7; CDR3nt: TGTGCCAGCAGTTTTGGACAGGGGGGGTACGAGCAGCACTTC; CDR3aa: CASSFGQGGYEQHF
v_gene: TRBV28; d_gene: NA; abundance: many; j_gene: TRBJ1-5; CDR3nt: TGTGCCAGCAGCCTCGGCGGGCACCGCGGGCATCAGCCCCAGCATTTT; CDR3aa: CASSLGGHRGHQPQHF
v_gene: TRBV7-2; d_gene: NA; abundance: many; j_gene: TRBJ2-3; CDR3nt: TGTGCCAGCAGCTCCTACGGGGGCCCCATGGATACGCAGTATTTT; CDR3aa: CASSSYGGPMDTQYF
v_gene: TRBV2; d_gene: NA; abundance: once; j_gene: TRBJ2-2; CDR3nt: TGTGCCAGCAGTCTTGATGGAAACACCGGGGAGCTGTTTTTT; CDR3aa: CASSLDGNTGELFF
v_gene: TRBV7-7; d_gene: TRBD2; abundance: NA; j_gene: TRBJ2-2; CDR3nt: TGTGCTAGCAGTCTACTAGCGGGAGCGTACACCGGGGAGCTGTTTTTT; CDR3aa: CASSLLAGAYTGELFF
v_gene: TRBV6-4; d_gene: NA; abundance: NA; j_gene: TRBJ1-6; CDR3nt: TGTGCCAGCAGTGAGGACACCTATAATTCACCCCTCCACTTT; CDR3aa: CASSEDTYNSPLHF
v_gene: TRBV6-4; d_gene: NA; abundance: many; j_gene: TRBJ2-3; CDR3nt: TGTGCCAGCAGTGACTCACAGGGAAGCACAGATACGCAGTATTTT; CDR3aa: CASSDSQGSTDTQYF
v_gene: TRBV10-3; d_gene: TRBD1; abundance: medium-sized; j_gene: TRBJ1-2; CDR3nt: TGTGCCATCAGTGAGGGGGACAGGGGCCATGGCTACACCTTC; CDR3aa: CAISEGDRGHGYTF
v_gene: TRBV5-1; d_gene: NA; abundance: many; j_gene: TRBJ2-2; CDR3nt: TGCGCCAGCCCCGACTGGAACACCGGGGAGCTGTTTTTT; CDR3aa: CASPDWNTGELFF
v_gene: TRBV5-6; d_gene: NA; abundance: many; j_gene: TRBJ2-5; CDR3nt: TGTGCCAGCAGCTTGAATCCTCAAGAGACCCAGTACTTC; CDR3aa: CASSLNPQETQYF
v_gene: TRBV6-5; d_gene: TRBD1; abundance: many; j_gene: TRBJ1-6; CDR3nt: TGTGCCAGCAGTTGGACAGGCTATAGTAATAATTCACCCCTCCACTTT; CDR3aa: CASSWTGYSNNSPLHF
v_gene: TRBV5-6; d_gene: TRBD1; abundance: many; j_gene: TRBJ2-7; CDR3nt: TGTGCCAGCAGCGTTTCCTGGTGGGACAGTCAACGGGGCGAGCAGTACTTC; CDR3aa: CASSVSWWDSQRGEQYF
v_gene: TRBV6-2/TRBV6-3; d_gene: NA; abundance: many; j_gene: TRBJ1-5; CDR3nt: TGTGCCAGCAGTTACGAAGGGGGTCAGCCCCAGCATTTT; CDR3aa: CASSYEGGQPQHF
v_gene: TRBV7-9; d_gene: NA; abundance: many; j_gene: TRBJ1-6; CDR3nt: TGTGCCAGCAGCTTAGGGGCGGGGACCGATAATTCACCCCTCCACTTT; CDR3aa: CASSLGAGTDNSPLHF